A single sample is the source of the 32 T cell receptor beta chains below, sequenced in a study of identical twins. Using its own MiXCR run on the 5' RACE reads, TCRdb lists one record per CDR3 protein. The table shows more than 600,000 distinct CDR3 sequences, with 15% to 20% occurring only once. These same data were also listed under a study on T cells expressing NK-cell markers.

Sequencing used PBMCs. The source of these receptors is a woman between 18 and 29 years old in good health.

This clonotype has just a few counts. V is TRBV15 and J is TRBJ2-3; unclear D gene. Trimming took 3 bases from V and 2 from J, leaving 12 bases between them. Per germline, CDR1 LNHNV and CDR2 YYDKDF (reference sequence). The CDR3 is 15 amino acids. The CDR3 loop is CATSSRAHITDTQYF. In DNA, the CDR3 is TGTGCCACCAGCAGCCGGGCCCATATCACAGATACGCAGTATTTT.

This clonotype showed up many times. J is TRBJ2-1 and V is TRBV4-3; D unclear. Trimming shortened V by 4 bases and J by 2 bases, and 9 bases separated the two germline ends. CDR3 length: 14 residues. Germline loops: CDR1 LGHNA, CDR2 YSLEER. CDR3 amino acids: CASSRYSAYNEQFF. The CDR3 DNA sequence: TGCGCCAGCAGCCGATACTCCGCCTACAATGAGCAGTTCTTC.

This clonotype has more than one count but fewer than ten. The J gene is TRBJ2-3, the V gene TRBV20-1; D unclear. Trimming removed 4 bases at V and 4 bases at J, with 6 bases between. The CDR3 spans 11 residues. Germline V gene sequence: CDR1 DFQATT, CDR2 SNEGSKA (reference sequence). The CDR3 region has the DNA TGCAGTGCTAAGATTTCAGATACGCAGTATTTT. This encodes CSAKISDTQYF.

The chain carries TRBV20-1 and TRBJ2-3, with no clear D. Trimming shortened V by 2 bases and J by 5 bases, and 17 bases separated the two germline ends. The CDR3 runs 15 residues. Looked up from germline, CDR1 is DFQATT and CDR2 is SNEGSKA (reference sequence). The CDR3 sequence is CSARIVYAWGDTQYF. In DNA, the CDR3 is TGCAGTGCTAGAATCGTCTATGCCTGGGGAGATACGCAGTATTTT.

The chain combines TRBV12-3 or TRBV12-4 with TRBJ2-5; 8 nucleotides agree with TRBD1. This CDR3 comprises 15 residues. The trim removed 4 bases at V and 4 bases at J, leaving 8 bases unmatched. CDR3 sequence reads: CASSWTGTKSETQYF. In nucleotides, the CDR3 is TGTGCCAGCAGTTGGACAGGGACCAAGTCAGAGACCCAGTACTTC.

This clonotype has more than one count but fewer than ten. This chain joins TRBV6-1 and TRBJ2-7; D perhaps matches TRBD1 (5 bases). CDR1 and CDR2 (germline): MNHNS, SASEGT. V lost 7 bases to trimming and J lost 3 bases, with 13 bases between them. The CDR3 is 13 amino acids. CDR3 region: CASTAGSGYEQYF. The DNA for the CDR3 is TGTGCCAGCACTGCAGGGTCGGGCTACGAGCAGTACTTC.

This clonotype came up a few times. The gene calls are TRBV12-3 or TRBV12-4 and TRBJ2-2; D not resolved. Trimming stripped 7 bases from V and 6 bases from J, with 15 bases between. CDR3 length: 14 amino acids. DNA for the CDR3: TGTGCCAGCACCATCTTAGGTCTATCCGGGGAGCTGTTTTTT. This translates into CASTILGLSGELFF.

This clonotype has more than one count but fewer than ten. This rearrangement joins TRBV7-9 to TRBJ2-7, with 7 positions matching TRBD2. Germline values: CDR1 SEHNR, CDR2 FQNEAQ (reference sequence). CDR3 length equals 14 residues. V shed 3 bases, J shed 3 bases, and the junction held 5 bases outside the gene matches. CDR3 protein: CASSFRDYNYEQYF. DNA of the CDR3: TGTGCCAGCAGCTTCCGGGACTACAACTACGAGCAGTACTTC.

The V and J genes are TRBV9 and TRBJ2-7; D is undetermined. Per germline, CDR1 SGDLS and CDR2 YYNGEE. The CDR3 covers 13 residues. V lost 3 bases and J lost 1, with 8 bases in between. CDR3 sequence reads: CASSGTMSYEQYF. CDR3 in DNA: TGTGCCAGCAGCGGGACGATGTCCTACGAGCAGTACTTC.

The sample holds a few counts of this clonotype. The chain links TRBV5-1 to TRBJ2-5; TRBD2 aligns across 11 bases. The CDR3 consists of 19 residues. The ends lost 0 bases at V and 1 base at J; junction bases unmatched: 11. CDR1 and CDR2 (germline): SGHRS, YFSETQ. This CDR3 is CASSLVPLLAGGFQETQYF. Here the CDR3 DNA reads TGCGCCAGCAGCTTGGTGCCCCTTCTAGCGGGGGGATTCCAAGAGACCCAGTACTTC. The variable domain in full, with the rest retrieved from reference TRBV5-1 and TRBJ2-5, is KAGVTQTPRYLIKTRGQQVTLSCSPISGHRSVSWYQQTPGQGLQFLFEYFSETQRNKGNFPGRFSGRQFSNSRSEMNVSTLELGDSALYLCASSLVPLLAGGFQETQYFGPGTRLLVL.

The DNA of the CDR3 is TGTGCCAGCATCCCCCGGACGGAGTCCTACGAGCAGTACTTC. Translated, it gives CASIPRTESYEQYF. The chain recombines TRBV6-2 or TRBV6-3 with TRBJ2-7; unclear D gene. V was clipped by 7 bases and J by 1 base, with 14 bases between them. Germline values: CDR1 MNHEY, CDR2 SVGEGT. This CDR3 spans 14 amino acids.

The CDR3 loop reads CSATRGDLDEQYF. CDR3 DNA: TGCAGTGCTACCCGTGGGGATCTCGACGAGCAGTACTTC. This chain uses TRBV20-1 with TRBJ2-7; D is unresolved. V was clipped by 4 bases and J by 5 bases, with 15 bases between them. Germline V gives CDR1 DFQATT, CDR2 SNEGSKA (reference sequence). CDR3 length equals 13 residues.

The genes are TRBV6-1 and TRBJ2-3; no definite D call. The CDR3 totals 16 residues. Trimming removed 6 bases at V and 4 bases at J, with 20 bases between. In germline, CDR1 is MNHNS, CDR2 SASEGT. The CDR3 DNA follows: TGTGCCAGCAGCTTGATGATGGGCCGCCCCGCAGATACGCAGTATTTT. Translating it yields CASSLMMGRPADTQYF.

The J gene is TRBJ2-4, the V gene TRBV12-3 or TRBV12-4; D unresolved. The V end lost 5 bases, the J end lost 1 base, and 3 bases lay between the germline ends. CDR3 length equals 12 residues. The CDR3 DNA follows: TGTGCCAGCAGTGTGGCCAAAAACATTCAGTACTTC. Translating it yields CASSVAKNIQYF.

This clonotype showed up just a few times. J is TRBJ1-2 and V is TRBV20-1; TRBD1 might be the D (5 bases). The V and J ends lost 6 bases and 4 bases respectively, with 18 bases between them. This CDR3 is 14 amino acids long. The germline V gene has CDR1 DFQATT and CDR2 SNEGSKA (reference sequence). CDR3 residues: CSARPFGHGYGYTF. In DNA, the CDR3 is TGCAGTGCCCGGCCTTTTGGACACGGCTATGGCTACACCTTC.

The chain carries TRBV29-1 and TRBJ1-1; the D gene is possibly TRBD1 (5 bases). Per germline, CDR1 SQVTM and CDR2 ANQGSEA. The CDR3 spans 12 residues. The V end was cut by 6 bases, the J end by 3 bases, with 11 bases between. The CDR3 DNA reads TGCAGCGTGAAGAGGGGAGACACTGAAGCTTTCTTT. Translation gives CSVKRGDTEAFF.

J is TRBJ1-4 and V is TRBV28; the D gene is possibly TRBD1 (5 bases). This CDR3 has 14 residues. Per the germline V gene, CDR1 is MDHEN and CDR2 is SYDVKM. V was cut by 6 bases and J by 8 bases, with 16 bases left in between. This chain's CDR3 is CASRGYGAREKLFF. CDR3 sequence (DNA): TGTGCCAGCAGGGGGTACGGGGCACGGGAAAAACTGTTTTTT.

The rearrangement joins TRBV5-1 to TRBJ2-2; D is unresolved. CDR1 and CDR2 from the germline V gene are SGHRS and YFSETQ. CDR3 length equals 11 residues. V was shortened by 3 bases and J by 7 bases, with 4 bases between the two germline ends. The CDR3, as DNA: TGCGCCAGCAGCTCAATCGGGGAGCTGTTTTTT. Translation gives CASSSIGELFF.

V is TRBV20-1 and J is TRBJ2-7, with 9 bases that match TRBD1. The CDR3 consists of 14 residues. Trimming cost V 1 base and J 5 bases; bases outside gene matches: 6. Germline assignment: CDR1 DFQATT and CDR2 SNEGSKA (reference sequence). The DNA for the CDR3 is TGCAGTGCTAGAGGAGGGACAGGGTTCAACGAGCAGTACTTC. It is translated as CSARGGTGFNEQYF.

In this sample, this clonotype turned up a few times. The V gene is TRBV12-3 or TRBV12-4, the J gene TRBJ1-2; D unresolved. There are 13 residues in the CDR3. V dropped 10 bases and J dropped 0 bases, with 12 bases sitting between them. The CDR3 bases are TGTGCCATTGGACGGAATCCTAACTATGGCTACACCTTC. This translates into CAIGRNPNYGYTF.

This clonotype occurred many times. V is TRBV20-1 and J is TRBJ2-7; TRBD1 is a possible D gene (6 bases). Germline CDR1 reads DFQATT; CDR2 reads SNEGSKA (reference sequence). The CDR3 is 12 amino acids. With 6 bases removed from V and 2 bases from J, the gap between germline ends came to 11 bases. CDR3 DNA: TGCAGTGCCGCGACAGGAACCTACGAGCAGTACTTC. It specifies CSAATGTYEQYF.

The V gene is TRBV9, the J gene TRBJ2-7; 9 bases map to TRBD1. Per germline, CDR1 SGDLS and CDR2 YYNGEE. The CDR3 covers 15 residues. V lost 4 bases to trimming and J lost 4 bases; unmatched junction nucleotides: 9. CDR3 coding DNA: TGTGCCAGCAGCTCTACCGGGACAGGGTTGTACGAGCAGTACTTC. Translation: CASSSTGTGLYEQYF. Together with reference TRBV9 and TRBJ2-7, the CDR3 gives the full variable domain: DSGVTQTPKHLITATGQRVTLRCSPRSGDLSVYWYQQSLDQGLQFLIQYYNGEERAKGNILERFSAQQFPDLHSELNLSSLELGDSALYFCASSSTGTGLYEQYFGPGTRLTVT.

The rearrangement uses TRBV6-5 and TRBJ2-1, with 9 nucleotides matching TRBD2. The ends lost 0 bases at V and 0 bases at J; junction bases unmatched: 9. From germline, CDR1 is MNHEY and CDR2 SVGAGI. This CDR3 has 19 residues. As DNA, the CDR3 is TGTGCCAGCAGTTACTCGGCAAGCGGGGGGTCTACCTCCTACAATGAGCAGTTCTTC. Protein product: CASSYSASGGSTSYNEQFF.

This clonotype occurred a few times. The genes are TRBV6-2 or TRBV6-3 and TRBJ1-5; a possible D gene is TRBD1 (5 bases). V shed 4 bases and J shed 1 base, with 11 bases lying between them. CDR1 is MNHEY, CDR2 SVGEGT, per germline. The CDR3 has 15 residues. CDR3 region: CASSSPGRSNQPQHF. The CDR3 nucleotides are TGTGCCAGCAGTTCCCCGGGGCGCAGCAATCAGCCCCAGCATTTT.

This clonotype has just a few counts. The rearrangement uses TRBV4-1 and TRBJ1-4; D is unresolved. The germline V gene has CDR1 MGHRA and CDR2 YSYEKL. V lost 0 bases, J lost 6 bases, and 8 bases lay in between. The length of the CDR3 is 14 residues. CDR3 loop: CASSQDRGDEKLFF. CDR3 DNA sequence: TGCGCCAGCAGCCAAGACCGGGGTGATGAAAAACTGTTTTTT.

The sample holds a few counts of this clonotype. This chain joins TRBV6-2 or TRBV6-3 and TRBJ2-7, with D unresolved. Deletions cut 7 bases from V and 5 bases from J, with 15 bases between. The germline CDR1 and CDR2 sequences are MNHEY and SVGEGT. This CDR3 has 13 residues. The chain's CDR3 is CASKEPQVDEQYF. The CDR3 region has the DNA TGTGCCAGCAAAGAGCCCCAGGTCGACGAGCAGTACTTC.

The gene calls are TRBV6-1 and TRBJ2-1; D gene ambiguous. Per germline, CDR1 MNHNS and CDR2 SASEGT. This CDR3 contains 13 residues. Between the trimmed V and J ends, which lost 0 bases and 10 bases, there was a span of 10 bases. The CDR3 is CASSEAPRSEQFF. The CDR3 bases are TGTGCCAGCAGTGAAGCGCCGAGGAGCGAGCAGTTCTTC.

This clonotype was seen more than once but under ten times. CDR3 residues: CASRQLKSAGPDGEQFF. The CDR3 region has the DNA TGTGCCAGCAGGCAATTGAAATCGGCAGGGCCTGATGGCGAGCAGTTCTTC. The chain is built from TRBV2 and TRBJ2-1; a weak D match, TRBD1 (5 bases). V was pared by 6 bases and J by 10 bases, with 28 bases between. This CDR3 is 17 amino acids long. In germline, CDR1 is SNHLY, CDR2 FYNNEI.

On this clonotype itself: One junction end disagrees with the germline gene, perhaps due to a read error. The chain joins TRBV3-1 to TRBJ2-1, with a possible D match to TRBD2 (5 bases). CDR1 and CDR2 from the germline V gene are LGHDT and YNNKEL (reference sequence). CDR3 size: 14 residues. The chain's CDR3 is CAGSQLSRLNEQFF. CDR3 nucleotides: TGTGCCGGCAGCCAGTTATCCCGACTAAATGAGCAGTTCTTC.

The chain combines TRBV12-3 or TRBV12-4 with TRBJ2-7, with 10 bases identical to TRBD2. CDR3 length: 14 amino acids. Losses at the gene ends were 6 bases for V and 6 bases for J; bases not matched to a gene: 8. CDR3 sequence (DNA): TGTGCCAGCAGACAAGGGACTAGCGACTCCGAGCAGTACTTC. Protein: CASRQGTSDSEQYF.

The sample holds a few counts of this clonotype. V is TRBV7-9 and J is TRBJ2-1; 7 bases line up with TRBD2. This CDR3 has 15 amino acids. The V gene's germline CDR1 is SEHNR and CDR2 FQNEAQ (reference sequence). The V segment lost 5 bases and the J segment 6 bases; nucleotides outside the gene matches: 10. This chain's CDR3 is CASSRIGGFINEQFF. DNA of the CDR3: TGTGCCAGCAGCCGCATCGGGGGGTTTATCAATGAGCAGTTCTTC.

The rearrangement uses TRBV6-5 and TRBJ1-1; 7 bases map to TRBD1. The trim removed 2 bases at V and 10 bases at J, leaving 7 bases unmatched. The germline CDR1 and CDR2 sequences are MNHEY and SVGAGI. The CDR3 loop spans 13 amino acids. The CDR3 reads CASSYGRQGSAFF. DNA of the CDR3: TGTGCCAGCAGTTACGGGCGACAGGGATCAGCTTTCTTT.